The subject of this entry is one T cell receptor beta chain. Its antigen remains unidentified. No per-base quality is available; no much larger clone lies one base away. Whole blood was used without cell fractionation, so the repertoire reflected all unsorted peripheral T cells. Ten uninfected healthy donors were sampled as controls, and four of these ten donors were sampled twice two to three months apart. For RNA extraction, 2 to 2.5 ml of peripheral blood was collected into Tempus tubes. Residual genomic DNA was removed with the TURBO-DNase kit and globin mRNA was depleted with GLOBINclear. CDR1 and CDR2, looked up from the germline V gene, are SGHTA and FQGTGA. The CDR3 covers 14 residues, taking in both the cysteine and the phenylalanine. The read is trimmed to its CDR3 DNA, 42 bases read in frame from base 1. A distance of 6 bases separates the germline ends of V and J, which lose 2 bases and 2 bases respectively.

This entry is derived from a study of HIV-infected patients and healthy controls (dated by TCRdb to between 2013 and 2015). Some background on the complete study: The study tested whether deep TCR repertoire sequencing of HIV patients' small blood samples could capture immune perturbation and reconstitution.

The investigation overall reported the following: Compared with untreated HIV+ repertoires, healthy control repertoires had roughly threefold more distinct CDR3s and a higher Shannon diversity. A major limit on how widely the findings apply, in the view of the authors, was that only sixteen HIV-infected individuals were processed. More CDR3s were shared between individuals among healthy controls than among HIV+ patients, as measured by Jaccard index and by the count of highly shared sequences. During therapy, HIV-associated CDR3s significantly decreased in frequency, while CMV-associated CDR3s did not change significantly, though most became more frequent. Unequal numbers of distinct sequences between patients and controls complicated comparisons, and size-matching overweighted rare events from HIV-infected data. Oligoclonality may be reflected in the significantly higher mean Gini indices of HIV-infected repertoires compared with controls. Alpha-chain CDR3s from MAIT cells occurred at high frequency in healthy controls but were severely depleted in HIV+ repertoires. The study did not determine donor HLA types. The dynamics of distinct T-cell subpopulations could not be separated, and sequencing depth was restricted, because whole blood was used. In HIV-infected patients, the apparent post-therapy recovery of the Gini index was not replicated in size-matched repertoire data. The observed differences in diversity could not be explained by the slight differences in age and sex profiles between the study cohorts. Alpha-beta chain pairing was not determined in the samples. Significantly different mean usage between HIV-infected patients and controls was observed for eight alpha and eight beta V genes.

Approximately 0.5 ug RNA was reverse transcribed with SuperScript III using primers against the alpha and beta constant regions. Separate alpha and beta chain libraries were made by chain-specific third strand synthesis with multiplexing indices. The protocol used a single primer pair to amplify all rearrangements within a chain, which avoided primer bias, and attached molecular barcodes to each cDNA molecule. T4 RNA Ligase 1 joined purified cDNA to a 5' RACE adapter that carried a random hexamer and the SP2 sequencing primer site. The authors primed second strand synthesis from the SP2 site with Phusion polymerase and used slow temperature ramps to favor optimal annealing. Joined together, two random hexamer sequences that had both been added before amplification formed the 12-nucleotide barcode of each molecule. P5 and P7 adapter elements plus a second index were added in a short first PCR, which was followed by a roughly 21-cycle amplification PCR with P5s and P7 primers. Libraries received roughly 28 PCR cycles in total, were quantified on a Qubit, sized on a Bioanalyzer, and diluted to 3.5 to 5 nM. Sequencing of the normalized libraries was done on an Illumina MiSeq using 2 x 250 paired-end kits. Reverse transcription reactions underwent purification over MinElute columns, with elution into around 10 ul Tris-Cl. The adapter ligations were run for roughly 25 hours at 16 degrees C, and AMPure XP beads at a 1:1 ratio were afterwards used to clean them. The source study handled its data this way. A modified Decombinator processed the demultiplexed FASTQ files and output V, J, insert and barcode information. Sequences that shared a barcode but differed from the dominant sequence were treated as errors and discarded, and barcodes were clustered at Levenshtein distance 3 and counted to estimate the original cDNA molecules. Downstream analyses used R packages ineq, vegan, igraph and RCytoscape, with IMGT nomenclature and CDR3 definitions. To avoid skew from clonal expansion, each TCR was counted once, and V gene usage was computed over distinct sequences. Within a donor, similarity networks joined unique CDR3 amino acid sequences in every case where two of them were separated by a single Levenshtein edit. The authors compiled published HIV-specific CDR3s (roughly 100 alpha, roughly 700 beta) and CMV-specific CDR3s (roughly twelve alpha, a few hundred beta) and searched for them in the repertoires. Random subsampling to size-matched repertoires demonstrated that the decreased diversity in patients did not result from their lower sequence numbers. Clones were called with MiXCR by TCRdb after fastp trimmed the public reads at Q25, and only in-frame beta chains were retained. Every entry covers one CDR3 protein and lists the most common genes and DNA from its rows. The V and J calls and clone size come from TCRdb's table, not from the authors' own analysis. The sample includes 20,000 to 30,000 distinct CDR3 sequences, with approximately 7.7% observed a single time. In total, the top ten clones hold 4% of the sample.

The clonotype originates from an adult in good health. The sequence joins TRBV7-3 to TRBJ2-2; no D gene call is confident. Source material: blood. The CDR3 region has the sequence CASSLEANTGELFF. The DNA reads TGTGCCAGCAGCTTAGAAGCTAACACCGGGGAGCTGTTTTTT.